Presented here are 6 T cell receptor beta chains from one specimen sequenced in a study of shared clonotypes between healthy human individuals. The naive CD8 subset, CD45RO-negative cells positively selected for CCR7, excluded terminally differentiated effector memory CD45RA+ cells. Produced via immunoSEQ multiplex PCR; TCRdb's table is partial and in-frame only. Among millions of clones listed, 90% to 95% were seen once. Sample: naive CD8+ T cells from PBMCs. These receptors all come from a man younger than 35 in good health. Some clones in this sample may be carry-over from other donors' samples.

This clone was recorded only once. The CDR3 coding sequence is TGCGCCAGCAGCGAATGGACAGGGGCTGGAAACACCATATATTTT. Translating gives CASSEWTGAGNTIYF. V gene TRBV5-1 combines with J gene TRBJ1-3, with 9 bases matching TRBD1. The CDR3 loop spans 15 amino acids. Germline values: CDR1 SGHRS, CDR2 YFSETQ. V lost 4 bases to trimming and J lost 2 bases; unmatched junction nucleotides: 4.

V is TRBV27 and J is TRBJ1-1; D uncertain. Trimming shortened V by 6 bases and J by 0 bases, and 11 bases separated the two germline ends. CDR1 MNHEY and CDR2 SMNVEV come from the germline V gene (reference sequence). The CDR3 has 14 amino acids. CDR3 sequence (DNA): TGTGCCAGCAGAGCGACGGTCATGAACACTGAAGCTTTCTTT. Translation gives CASRATVMNTEAFF.

V gene TRBV28 combines with J gene TRBJ1-5; 7 positions match TRBD1. This CDR3 region has 18 residues. V was pared by 3 bases and J by 3 bases, with 14 bases of the junction left unmatched. Germline V gene sequence: CDR1 MDHEN, CDR2 SYDVKM. CDR3: CASSFALGQGGSNQPQHF. The DNA of the CDR3 is TGTGCCAGCAGTTTTGCATTGGGGCAGGGGGGCTCCAATCAGCCCCAGCATTTT.

This chain links TRBV27 with TRBJ1-4; 7 bases are a match to TRBD1. The V gene end was trimmed by 4 bases and the J gene end by 4 bases; junction bases not matched to a gene: 6. Germline V gene data show CDR1 as MNHEY and CDR2 as SMNVEV (reference sequence). The CDR3 is made up of 15 amino acids. The CDR3 nucleotides are TGTGCCAGCAGTTCACTCGGGACAGTTAATGAAAAACTGTTTTTT. Translating it yields CASSSLGTVNEKLFF.

The chain combines TRBV27 with TRBJ2-2; 7 positions match TRBD2. Trimming cost V 1 base and J 5 bases; bases outside gene matches: 7. Germline assignment: CDR1 MNHEY and CDR2 SMNVEV (reference sequence). CDR3 length: 16 amino acids. CDR3 in DNA: TGTGCCAGCAGTTTATATCACAGCGGGGAGACCGGGGAGCTGTTTTTT. This codes for CASSLYHSGETGELFF.

The chain uses TRBV7-3 and TRBJ2-1, with TRBD2 matching over 11 bases. This CDR3 comprises 18 residues. V dropped 1 base and J dropped 5; count of bases not matched to a gene: 10. The germline V gene has CDR1 SGHTA and CDR2 FQGTGA. DNA of the CDR3: TGTGCCAGCAGCTTAATTACTAGCGGGAGAGTGACTGACAATGAGCAGTTCTTC. Amino acids: CASSLITSGRVTDNEQFF.